The 13 T cell receptor beta chains presented below share a single source sample, sequenced in a study of blood T cell repertoires in COVID-19. The repertoire was sequenced with immunoSEQ multiplex PCR; TCRdb's copy has only in-frame clones and lacks some. The repertoire holds about 130,000 clones, with around 89% as singletons. The sequenced material came from peripheral blood. Receptor source: a man in his sixties with active or convalescent COVID-19.

The table lists this clone with a count of one. The chain is built from TRBV3-1 (or the pseudogene TRBV3-2) and TRBJ2-7; 8 bases fit TRBD1. This CDR3 spans 14 amino acids. J was trimmed by 2 bases and V by 1 base; bases with no gene match: 1. Germline CDR1 and CDR2: LGHDT and YNNKEL (reference sequence). In DNA, the CDR3 is TGTGCCAGCAGCCAAGGGACAGGGACCTACGAGCAGTACTTC. Translated: CASSQGTGTYEQYF.

The chain joins TRBV6-6 to TRBJ1-5, with D unresolved. Per the germline V gene, CDR1 is MNHNY and CDR2 is SVGAGI (reference sequence). The CDR3 loop spans 16 amino acids. Trimming removed 1 base at V and 0 bases at J, with 10 bases between. The CDR3 here is CASSYFGQNSNQPQHF. DNA for the CDR3: TGTGCCAGCAGTTACTTTGGGCAGAATAGCAATCAGCCCCAGCATTTT.

This chain uses TRBV5-1 with TRBJ2-5; TRBD2 matches at 8 bases. The CDR3 length is 14 residues. Germline V lookup: CDR1 SGHRS, CDR2 YFSETQ. V shed 4 bases, J shed 1 base, and the junction held 3 bases outside the gene matches. CDR3 sequence: CASSGGLVQETQYF. The CDR3 bases are TGCGCCAGCAGCGGGGGACTAGTCCAAGAGACCCAGTACTTC.

The chain combines TRBV18 with TRBJ1-2; 7 nucleotides agree with TRBD1. V was clipped by 3 bases and J by 0 bases; unmatched bases: 7. This CDR3 has 16 residues. Per germline, CDR1 KGHSH and CDR2 LQKENI. CDR3 coding DNA: TGTGCCAGCTCACCGGGCGCGGGACAGACTAACTATGGCTACACCTTC. It is translated as CASSPGAGQTNYGYTF. Drawing the rest from reference TRBV18 and TRBJ1-2, the complete variable domain is NAGVMQNPRHLVRRRGQEARLRCSPMKGHSHVYWYRQLPEEGLKFMVYLQKENIIDESGMPKERFSAEFPKEGPSILRIQQVVRGDSAAYFCASSPGAGQTNYGYTFGSGTRLTVV.

The chain employs TRBV6-5 and TRBJ1-1, with D perhaps TRBD1 (6 bases). Germline V gives CDR1 MNHEY, CDR2 SVGAGI. The CDR3 is 14 amino acids. The V and J ends lost 7 bases and 2 bases respectively, with 14 bases between them. The CDR3 reads CASTLGTPNTEAFF. Here the CDR3 DNA reads TGTGCCAGCACCCTCGGGACACCAAACACTGAAGCTTTCTTT.

The CDR3 reads CASSVRFQETQYF. Written as DNA, the CDR3 is TGTGCCAGCAGTGTCCGGTTCCAAGAGACCCAGTACTTC. The V gene is TRBV2, the J gene TRBJ2-5; no clear D. The germline V gene has CDR1 SNHLY and CDR2 FYNNEI. The CDR3 runs to 13 residues. Trimming removed 4 bases from V and 1 base from J, with 7 bases in between.

This rearrangement joins TRBV3-1 (or the pseudogene TRBV3-2) to TRBJ2-7; D may be TRBD2 (6 bases). Trimming took 4 bases from V and 6 from J, leaving 13 bases between them. Per germline, CDR1 LGHDT and CDR2 YNNKEL (reference sequence). The length of the CDR3 is 13 residues. CDR3: CASSLRGTLEQYF. The CDR3 DNA sequence: TGTGCCAGCAGCCTCCGAGGGACTCTCGAGCAGTACTTC.

V usage is TRBV30 and J usage is TRBJ2-7, with a weak D call TRBD2 (6 bases). The CDR3 is 12 residues long. Trimming shortened V by 3 bases and J by 12 bases, and 18 bases separated the two germline ends. Germline-derived CDR1 and CDR2 are GTSNPN and SVGIG (reference sequence). The CDR3 nucleotides are TGTGCCTGGAGCCAGACGGGACTCCCCCCGTACTTC. This gives the protein CAWSQTGLPPYF.

The table lists this clone with a count of one. The gene calls are TRBV19 and TRBJ1-6; 7 bases map to TRBD1. The germline gives CDR1 LNHDA, CDR2 SQIVND (reference sequence). The V segment lost 4 bases and the J segment 10 bases; nucleotides outside the gene matches: 4. There are 13 residues in the CDR3. CDR3 bases: TGTGCCAGTAGTACCGACAGGGACTCACCCCTCCACTTT. It specifies CASSTDRDSPLHF.

The CDR3 spells CAWSVHNRYFEAFF. The CDR3 DNA sequence: TGTGCCTGGAGTGTACATAACAGGTACTTTGAAGCTTTCTTT. The chain carries TRBV30 and TRBJ1-1; possible D gene TRBD1, 5 bases. V was cut by 0 bases and J by 7 bases, with 15 bases left in between. CDR1 GTSNPN and CDR2 SVGIG come from the germline V gene (reference sequence). There are 14 residues in the CDR3.

V usage is TRBV10-3 and J usage is TRBJ2-7; a weak D match, TRBD1 (5 bases). Per germline, CDR1 ENHRY and CDR2 SYGVKD. CDR3 length: 13 residues. The V gene lost 10 bases and the J gene lost 2 bases, with 15 bases spanning the gap. The CDR3 here is CATRNQGTYEQYF. CDR3 coding DNA: TGTGCCACCCGAAACCAGGGAACCTACGAGCAGTACTTC.

The rearrangement joins TRBV27 to TRBJ2-2; 8 bases are a match to TRBD2. CDR3 size: 19 residues. The germline V gene encodes CDR1 MNHEY and CDR2 SMNVEV (reference sequence). The ends lost 7 bases at V and 0 bases at J; junction bases unmatched: 16. As DNA, the CDR3 is TGTGCCAGCAACCCCGAAGCGGGGGCTCAAATTACGAACACCGGGGAGCTGTTTTTT. Amino acid sequence: CASNPEAGAQITNTGELFF.

The J gene is TRBJ2-1, the V gene TRBV6-5; TRBD2 aligns across 14 bases. Trimming at V came to 4 bases and at J to 9 bases, leaving 8 bases not matched to a gene. CDR1 is MNHEY, CDR2 SVGAGI, per germline. The CDR3 has 16 residues. CDR3 DNA: TGTGCCAGCAGTTCCCAGACTAGCGGGGGGGTTAGTGAGCAGTTCTTC. Its translation: CASSSQTSGGVSEQFF.